This T cell receptor (beta chain) was identified during a study of OX40 agonist ivuxolimab in advanced cancers. In germline, CDR1 is SGHRS, CDR2 YFSETQ. Germline trimming cut 0 bases from V and 3 bases from J; bases unmatched to any gene: 3. The CDR3 runs to 15 residues. General study points: At 0.1 to 3.0 mg/kg, CD4+ and CD8+ blood T cells expanded clonally by week 6.

The protocol was immunoSEQ multiplex PCR, while the TCRdb copy is restricted to in-frame clones and leaves out a portion. The sample holds 70,000 or so clones, about 80% seen once. About this clone itself: Antigen unknown.

The material was CD4+ or CD8+ T cells sorted from blood, obtained in a trial of the OX40 agonist ivuxolimab. The gene calls are TRBV5-1 and TRBJ1-2; 9 positions match TRBD1. The receptor was derived from an adult with an advanced solid tumor such as melanoma, head and neck, liver or kidney cancer. The CDR3 sequence is CASSLGDRAYYGYTF. The CDR3 DNA is TGCGCCAGCAGCTTGGGGGACAGGGCTTACTATGGCTACACCTTC.